What follows describes a single T cell receptor (beta chain). The target of this receptor is not known. Base qualities are missing; no much larger clone stands one base away. This sample was taken from a study of shared clonotypes between healthy human individuals (TCRdb year 2020). Looking at the study overall: The cohort comprised two women and a few men aged 18 to 49 years. Each donor's leukapheresis produced roughly between roughly 0.85 and 9.5 billion PBMCs. For each donor, CD4 naive and CD4 memory were each given three plates, CD8 naive was given two plates, and CD8 memory was given one plate. To estimate repertoire size and how much clonotypes are shared between individuals, the study performed deep sequencing of blood TCR repertoires from roughly five healthy adults. Libraries were prepared and TCR repertoires were sequenced by different laboratories using diverse techniques, in order to increase sequencing depth and limit assay-specific biases.

V is cut by 1 base and J by 2 bases, and the space between the germline ends is 6 bases. In the germline V gene (reference sequence), CDR1 corresponds to SEHNR and CDR2 to FQNEAQ. The CDR3, cysteine through phenylalanine, is 13 amino acids long. The sequence is cut down to CDR3 DNA, 39 bases in frame from base 1. Donors were healthy HIV-negative adults with no recently reported acute infections or vaccinations. Every donor was a Caucasian adult living in Nashville, Tennessee, USA. CD4+ T cells were enriched through magnetic negative selection, after which naive cells were positively selected on CD45RA and the remaining negative fraction served as the memory subset. After blood collection by leukapheresis, PBMCs were isolated using Ficoll-Histopaque density gradient centrifugation and then cryopreserved in the vapor phase of liquid nitrogen. Analytical flow cytometry was used to check the purity and quantity of each magnetically sorted T cell population. Each sorted fraction had its genomic DNA isolated and then quantified by UV absorbance on a Nanodrop 2000c.

Using the deep immunoSEQ assay, TCR CDR3 regions were amplified from genomic DNA by multiplex PCR. Genomic DNA extracted from each cell subset was distributed evenly over all wells of several immunoSEQ 96-well plates, and each plate served as one replicate. For sorted subsets, 200 ng of genomic DNA, equivalent to around 31,000 T cell genomes, went into each replicate PCR. Purified libraries were quantified with a Qubit 3.0 fluorometer, sized on a Bioanalyzer 2100, and re-quantified with the KAPA Library Quantification kit. A separate single-read 150-cycle Illumina NextSeq 550 flow cell was used to sequence each immunoSEQ 96-well plate. The authors' analysis ran thus. Because the immunoSEQ output held only junctional sequences and lacked quality scores, the filtering could not match the filtering applied to full-length reads. To assign V/J genes and CDR3, sequences were annotated against IMGT germline references using PyIR, a Python wrapper for IgBLAST v1.9. Any read was removed if the V/J assignment was weak (E-value above 1e-6), the CDR3 was missing, or the read contained stop codons, out-of-frame junctions, or ambiguous translated residues. V3J clonotypes were defined as sequences sharing an identical inferred V gene, J gene, and CDR3 amino acid sequence. To compute the percentage overlap between repertoires, the number of shared unique clonotypes was divided by the size of the smaller repertoire. RTK rarefaction, the Chao1 estimator, and Recon v2.1 estimates of unobserved clonotypes were used to assess repertoire richness. Generation probabilities were computed with OLGA for all TCRbeta clonotypes obtained by the gDNA method from a handful of donors. The table comes from immuneACCESS by way of TCRdb, which keeps in-frame sequences with V and J called. Part of the clones is missing from these tables; in studies checked, under half for an unresolved V gene and the rest for unknown reasons. Clonal size and the V and J genes are those of that table, whereas D and trimming came from the DNA. This sample gives about 1.5 million clones in total; roughly 96% of them show up just once. The biggest ten clones account for 1.2% of the sample.

The full study reports these points: Because the study included only a small number of donors, the genetic and exposure-history diversity represented was limited. Pairwise subsampling indicated that sequencing depth was expected to affect the degree of clonotype sharing among donors. Naive subsets generally had larger estimated clonotype richness than memory subsets did. Sampling was restricted to blood, and TCR repertoires in tissues likely differ from the TCR repertoires found in blood. Roughly 5% of naive CD4, around 4% of naive CD8, approximately 2% of memory CD4, and approximately 0.39% of memory CD8 clonotypes were shared across a handful of donors. Clonotypes shared by all four sorted-subset donors showed higher generation probabilities than non-shared clonotypes. Incomplete sequencing was indicated by rarefaction of sorted-subset datasets, despite the large sequencing depth.

The sequence derives from a man aged 25 to 40 in good health. The sequenced material came from naive CD4+ T cells sorted from blood. The cell subset or site label here, explained by the study, means: CD45RA+ positively selected. The sequence joins TRBV7-9 to TRBJ2-7, with the D gene call left open. The bases read TGTGCCAGCAGCTTAGAACGGGCCTACGAGCAGTACTTC. Its coded protein is CASSLERAYEQYF. Joined to the reference TRBV7-9 and TRBJ2-7 proteins, this CDR3 gives the full variable domain: DTGVSQNPRHKITKRGQNVTFRCDPISEHNRLYWYRQTLGQGPEFLTYFQNEAQLEKSRLLSDRFSAERPKGSFSTLEIQRTEQGDSAMYLCASSLERAYEQYFGPGTRLTVT.